A selection of T cell receptor beta chains follows, all from one sample in a study of CD8+CD57+ T cells in acquired aplastic anemia. TCRdb reprocessed the reads with MiXCR, giving one entry per CDR3 protein. The sample has fewer than 250,000 distinct CDR3 sequences; less than 60% are singletons. Material: sorted CD4+, CD8+, or CD8+CD57+ T cells (not recorded which) from PBMCs. All receptors derive from a human donor with aplastic anemia. CDR3s leave out the opening cysteine and the closing phenylalanine or tryptophan. D genes are given only for firm matches. Expanded clones get a size class; other rows say once, few or many, or leave the size out.

>TRBJ1-6|TRBV11-2|.|many
KPGIGSPLH
>TRBJ1-6|TRBV15|.|many
ATSRDMKLGSPLH
>TRBJ1-6|TRBV5-5|.|.
ASSLHGGSPLH
>TRBJ1-1|TRBV19|TRBD1|many
ASTRDREDTEAF
>TRBJ1-6|TRBV28|.|many
ASSLTFDNSPLH
>TRBJ1-2|TRBV2|.|.
ASRGGRHYGYT
>TRBJ2-7|TRBV4-1|.|.
ASSPSALAYSYEQY
>TRBJ1-1|TRBV7-3|.|many
ASSLLSSTEAF
>TRBJ1-5|TRBV19|TRBD1|.
ASSILPTRTGRNQPQH
>TRBJ1-5|TRBV20-1|.|.
SARGGQPQH
>TRBJ1-3|TRBV15|TRBD1|.
ATSINRGDGNTIY
>TRBJ2-2|TRBV7-9|TRBD2|many
ASSPQRGDYVTGELF
>TRBJ2-5|TRBV20-1|.|.
SASGEETQY
>TRBJ1-1|TRBV2|TRBD1|.
ASRVDRGEAF
>TRBJ1-1|TRBV7-9|.|.
ASRPWAGRNTEAF
>TRBJ2-7|TRBV25-1|TRBD1|once
ASSEYPGQGGEQY
>TRBJ1-4|TRBV6-2/TRBV6-3|TRBD1|once
ASRATGGLGEELF
>TRBJ1-2|TRBV5-5|.|many
ASSSAGQGILGYT
>TRBJ2-2|TRBV7-2|.|.
ASSLGRGGTGELF
>TRBJ2-7|TRBV2|.|.
ASTGTADPHYEQY
>TRBJ1-6|TRBV12-3/TRBV12-4|.|many
ASSRQAHNSPLH
>TRBJ2-2|TRBV5-1|.|many
ASSSARANTGELF
>TRBJ1-2|TRBV5-8|TRBD1|.
ASSPRDRGPRSGYT
>TRBJ1-2|TRBV15|.|many
ATSREGGTYGYT
>TRBJ1-3|TRBV6-6|.|many
ASSYDTGNSGNTIY
>TRBJ1-3|TRBV2|TRBD1|.
ASSPDRSGNTIY
>TRBJ2-7|TRBV9|.|many
ASSVAAASYEQY
>TRBJ2-5|TRBV10-3|TRBD2|many
AIRTSGGNGETQY